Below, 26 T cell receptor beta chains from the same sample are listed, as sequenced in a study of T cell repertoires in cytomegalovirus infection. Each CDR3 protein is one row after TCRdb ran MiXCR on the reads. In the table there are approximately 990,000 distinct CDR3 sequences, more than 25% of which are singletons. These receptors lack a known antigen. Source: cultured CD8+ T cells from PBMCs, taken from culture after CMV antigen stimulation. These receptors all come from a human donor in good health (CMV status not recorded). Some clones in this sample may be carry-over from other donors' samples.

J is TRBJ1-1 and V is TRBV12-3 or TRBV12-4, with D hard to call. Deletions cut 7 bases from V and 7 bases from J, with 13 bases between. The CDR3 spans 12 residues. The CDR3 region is CASNWASIEAFF. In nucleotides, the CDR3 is TGTGCCAGCAACTGGGCGAGTATTGAAGCTTTCTTT.

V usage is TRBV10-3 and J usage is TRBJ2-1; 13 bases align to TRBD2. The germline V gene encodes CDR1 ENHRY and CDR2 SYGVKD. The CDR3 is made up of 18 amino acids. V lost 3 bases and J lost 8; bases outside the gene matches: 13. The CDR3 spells CAISEPTLAGGDPDEQFF. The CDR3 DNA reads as TGTGCCATCAGTGAACCTACACTAGCGGGGGGGGATCCGGATGAGCAGTTCTTC.

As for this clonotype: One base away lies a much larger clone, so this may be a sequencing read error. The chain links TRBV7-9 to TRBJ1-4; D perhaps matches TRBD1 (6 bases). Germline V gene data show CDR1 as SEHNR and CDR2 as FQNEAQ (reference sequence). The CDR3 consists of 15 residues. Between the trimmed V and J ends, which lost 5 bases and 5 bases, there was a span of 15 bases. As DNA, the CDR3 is TGTGCCAGCAGCCCTCGGGACAAGGGGAATGAAAAACTGTTTTTT. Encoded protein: CASSPRDKGNEKLFF.

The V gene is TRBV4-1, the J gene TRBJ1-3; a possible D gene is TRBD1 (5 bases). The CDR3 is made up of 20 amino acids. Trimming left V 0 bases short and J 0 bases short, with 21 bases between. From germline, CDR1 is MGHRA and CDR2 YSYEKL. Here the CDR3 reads CASSQEGRDYLLSSGNTIYF. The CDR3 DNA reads TGCGCCAGCAGCCAAGAAGGGCGGGACTACCTTCTCTCCTCTGGAAACACCATATATTTT.

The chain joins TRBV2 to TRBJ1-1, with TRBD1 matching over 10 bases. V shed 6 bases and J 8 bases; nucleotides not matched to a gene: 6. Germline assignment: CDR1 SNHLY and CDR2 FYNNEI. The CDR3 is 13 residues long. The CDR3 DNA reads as TGTGCCAGCAGGGGACAGGGGATCGGGGAAGCTTTCTTT. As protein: CASRGQGIGEAFF.

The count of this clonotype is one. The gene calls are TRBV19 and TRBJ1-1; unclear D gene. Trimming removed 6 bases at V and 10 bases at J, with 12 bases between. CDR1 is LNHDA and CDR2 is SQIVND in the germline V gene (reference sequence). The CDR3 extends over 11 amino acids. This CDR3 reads CASSDGLLAFF. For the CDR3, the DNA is TGTGCCAGTAGCGATGGTTTGTTAGCTTTCTTT.

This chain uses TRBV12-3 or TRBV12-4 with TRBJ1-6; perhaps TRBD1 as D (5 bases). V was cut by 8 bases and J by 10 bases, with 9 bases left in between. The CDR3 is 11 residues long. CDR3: CASGGGSPLHF. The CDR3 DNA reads TGTGCCAGCGGTGGGGGATCACCCCTCCACTTT.

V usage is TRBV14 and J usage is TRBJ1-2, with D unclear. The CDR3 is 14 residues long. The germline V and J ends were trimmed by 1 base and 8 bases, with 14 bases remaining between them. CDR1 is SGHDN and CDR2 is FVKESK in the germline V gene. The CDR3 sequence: CASSQVNRGVGYTF. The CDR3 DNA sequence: TGTGCCAGCAGCCAAGTGAACAGAGGCGTCGGCTACACCTTC.

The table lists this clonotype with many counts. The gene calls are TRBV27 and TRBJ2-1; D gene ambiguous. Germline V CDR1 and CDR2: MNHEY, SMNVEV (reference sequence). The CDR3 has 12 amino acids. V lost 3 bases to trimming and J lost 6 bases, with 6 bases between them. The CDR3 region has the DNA TGTGCCAGCAGTTTCCACAGCAATGAGCAGTTCTTC. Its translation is CASSFHSNEQFF.

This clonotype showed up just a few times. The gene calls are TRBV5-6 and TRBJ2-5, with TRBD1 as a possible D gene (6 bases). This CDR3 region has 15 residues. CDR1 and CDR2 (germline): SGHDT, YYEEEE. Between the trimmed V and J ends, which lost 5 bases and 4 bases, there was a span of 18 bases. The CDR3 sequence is CASSFVQGWGETQYF. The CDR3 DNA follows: TGTGCCAGCAGTTTTGTCCAGGGGTGGGGAGAGACCCAGTACTTC. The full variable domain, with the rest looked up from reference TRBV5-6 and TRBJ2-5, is DAGVTQSPTHLIKTRGQQVTLRCSPKSGHDTVSWYQQALGQGPQFIFQYYEEEERQRGNFPDRFSGHQFPNYSSELNVNALLLGDSALYLCASSFVQGWGETQYFGPGTRLLVL.

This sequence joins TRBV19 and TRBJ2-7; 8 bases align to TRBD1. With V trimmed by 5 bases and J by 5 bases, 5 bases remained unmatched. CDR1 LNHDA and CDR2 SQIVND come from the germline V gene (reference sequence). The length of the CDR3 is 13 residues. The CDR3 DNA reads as TGTGCCAGTAGTGCTGGACAGGGCCACGAGCAGTACTTC. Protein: CASSAGQGHEQYF.

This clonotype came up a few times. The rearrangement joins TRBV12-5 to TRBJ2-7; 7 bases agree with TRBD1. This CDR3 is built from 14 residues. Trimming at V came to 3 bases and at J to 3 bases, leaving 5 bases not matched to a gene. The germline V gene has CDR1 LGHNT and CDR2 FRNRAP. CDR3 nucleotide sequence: TGTGCTAGTGGTTTATCAGGACAGGTCTACGAGCAGTACTTC. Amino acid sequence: CASGLSGQVYEQYF.

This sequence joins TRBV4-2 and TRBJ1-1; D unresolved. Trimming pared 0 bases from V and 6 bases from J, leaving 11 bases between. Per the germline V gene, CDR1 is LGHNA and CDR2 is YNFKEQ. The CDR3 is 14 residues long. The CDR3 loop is CASSQERVIAEAFF. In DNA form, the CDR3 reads TGTGCCAGCAGCCAAGAGCGAGTTATCGCTGAAGCTTTCTTT.

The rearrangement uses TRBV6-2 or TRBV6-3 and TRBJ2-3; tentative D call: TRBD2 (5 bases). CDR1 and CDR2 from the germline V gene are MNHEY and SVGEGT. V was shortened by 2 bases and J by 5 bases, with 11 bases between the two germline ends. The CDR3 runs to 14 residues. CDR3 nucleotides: TGTGCCAGCAGTTACCTCCGGAGGATAGATACGCAGTATTTT. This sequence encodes CASSYLRRIDTQYF.

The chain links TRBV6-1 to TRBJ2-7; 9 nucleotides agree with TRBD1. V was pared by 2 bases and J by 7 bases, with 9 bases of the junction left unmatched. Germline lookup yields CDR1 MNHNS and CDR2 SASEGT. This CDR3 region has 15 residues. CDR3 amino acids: CASSESGTGQREQYF. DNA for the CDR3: TGTGCCAGCAGTGAATCTGGGACAGGGCAGAGGGAGCAGTACTTC.

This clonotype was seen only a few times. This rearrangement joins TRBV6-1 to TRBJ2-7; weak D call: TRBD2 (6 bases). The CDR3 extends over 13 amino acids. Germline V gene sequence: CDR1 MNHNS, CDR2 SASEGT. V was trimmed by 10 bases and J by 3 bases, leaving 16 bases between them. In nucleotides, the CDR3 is TGTGCCACGAGTCGGGGGATGGACTACGAGCAGTACTTC. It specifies CATSRGMDYEQYF.

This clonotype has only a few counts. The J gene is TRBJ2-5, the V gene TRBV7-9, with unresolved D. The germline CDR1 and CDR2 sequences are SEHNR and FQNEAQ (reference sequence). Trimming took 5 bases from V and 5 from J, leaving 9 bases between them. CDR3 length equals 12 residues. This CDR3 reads CASSVPWETQYF. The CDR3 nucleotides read TGTGCCAGCAGCGTCCCGTGGGAGACCCAGTACTTC.

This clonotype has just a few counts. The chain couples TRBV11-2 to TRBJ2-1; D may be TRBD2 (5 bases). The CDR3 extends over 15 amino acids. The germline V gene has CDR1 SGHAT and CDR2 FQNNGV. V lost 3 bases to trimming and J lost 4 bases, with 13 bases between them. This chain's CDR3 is CASSLGSDGYNEQFF. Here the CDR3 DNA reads TGTGCCAGCAGCTTGGGTAGCGACGGTTACAATGAGCAGTTCTTC.

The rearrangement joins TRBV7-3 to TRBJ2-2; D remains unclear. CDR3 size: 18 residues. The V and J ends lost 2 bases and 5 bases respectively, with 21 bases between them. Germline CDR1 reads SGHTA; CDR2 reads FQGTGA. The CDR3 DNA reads TGTGCCAGCAGCTTAGTGGTAACGGTTTACAGCCAAACCGGGGAGCTGTTTTTT. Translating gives CASSLVVTVYSQTGELFF.

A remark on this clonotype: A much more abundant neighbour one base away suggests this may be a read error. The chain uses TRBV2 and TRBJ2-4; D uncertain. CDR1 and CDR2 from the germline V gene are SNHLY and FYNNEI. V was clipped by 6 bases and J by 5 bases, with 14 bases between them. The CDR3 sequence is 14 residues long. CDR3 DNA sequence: TGTGCCAGCAGCGGAGTGGGGTTACAAAACATTCAGTACTTC. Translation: CASSGVGLQNIQYF.

CDR3 nucleotide sequence: TGTGCCAGCAGCCCTTTACAGGGGGGACCTTCGAGAGAGCAGTTCTTC. This sequence encodes CASSPLQGGPSREQFF. This chain joins TRBV9 and TRBJ2-1, with 8 bases fitting TRBD1. CDR3 length: 16 residues. Germline values: CDR1 SGDLS, CDR2 YYNGEE. Trimming cost V 4 bases and J 10 bases; bases outside gene matches: 16. The complete variable domain, with remaining parts taken from reference TRBV9 and TRBJ2-1, reads DSGVTQTPKHLITATGQRVTLRCSPRSGDLSVYWYQQSLDQGLQFLIQYYNGEERAKGNILERFSAQQFPDLHSELNLSSLELGDSALYFCASSPLQGGPSREQFFGPGTRLTVL.

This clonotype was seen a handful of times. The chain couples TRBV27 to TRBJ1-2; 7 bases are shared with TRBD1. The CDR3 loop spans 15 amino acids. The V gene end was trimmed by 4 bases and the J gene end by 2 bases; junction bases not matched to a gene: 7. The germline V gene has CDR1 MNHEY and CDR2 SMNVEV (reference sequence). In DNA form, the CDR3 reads TGTGCCAGCAGTTCGACGGGACAGAGAAACTATGGCTACACCTTC. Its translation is CASSSTGQRNYGYTF.

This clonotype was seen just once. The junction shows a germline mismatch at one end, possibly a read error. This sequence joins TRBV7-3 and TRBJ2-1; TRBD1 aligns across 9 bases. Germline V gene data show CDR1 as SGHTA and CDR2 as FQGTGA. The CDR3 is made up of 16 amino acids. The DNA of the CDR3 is TGTGCCACCAGCAGAACCGGGACAGGGATGCGAAATGAGCAGTTCTTC. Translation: CATSRTGTGMRNEQFF.

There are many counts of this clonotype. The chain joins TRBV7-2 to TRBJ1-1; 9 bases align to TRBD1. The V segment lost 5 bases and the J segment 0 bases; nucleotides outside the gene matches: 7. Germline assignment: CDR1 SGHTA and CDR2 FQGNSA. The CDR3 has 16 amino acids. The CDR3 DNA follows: TGTGCCAGCAGCCCAAGGTGGACAGGGGTGAACACTGAAGCTTTCTTT. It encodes CASSPRWTGVNTEAFF.

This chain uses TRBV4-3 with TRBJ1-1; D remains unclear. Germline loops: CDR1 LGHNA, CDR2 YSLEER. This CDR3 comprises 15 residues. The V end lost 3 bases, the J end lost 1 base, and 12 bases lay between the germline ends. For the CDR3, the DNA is TGCGCCAGCAGCCACTCCGGGCACCCGAACACTGAAGCTTTCTTT. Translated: CASSHSGHPNTEAFF.

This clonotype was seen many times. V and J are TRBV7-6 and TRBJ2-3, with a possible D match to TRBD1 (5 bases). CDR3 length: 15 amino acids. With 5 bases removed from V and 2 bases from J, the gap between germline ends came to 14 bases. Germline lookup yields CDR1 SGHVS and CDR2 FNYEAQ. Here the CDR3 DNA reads TGTGCCAGCAGCCCCCGGACACGGACCACAGATACGCAGTATTTT. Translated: CASSPRTRTTDTQYF. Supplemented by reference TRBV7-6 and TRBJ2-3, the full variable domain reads GAGVSQSPRYKVTKRGQDVALRCDPISGHVSLYWYRQALGQGPEFLTYFNYEAQQDKSGLPNDRFSAERPEGSISTLTIQRTEQRDSAMYRCASSPRTRTTDTQYFGPGTRLTVL.